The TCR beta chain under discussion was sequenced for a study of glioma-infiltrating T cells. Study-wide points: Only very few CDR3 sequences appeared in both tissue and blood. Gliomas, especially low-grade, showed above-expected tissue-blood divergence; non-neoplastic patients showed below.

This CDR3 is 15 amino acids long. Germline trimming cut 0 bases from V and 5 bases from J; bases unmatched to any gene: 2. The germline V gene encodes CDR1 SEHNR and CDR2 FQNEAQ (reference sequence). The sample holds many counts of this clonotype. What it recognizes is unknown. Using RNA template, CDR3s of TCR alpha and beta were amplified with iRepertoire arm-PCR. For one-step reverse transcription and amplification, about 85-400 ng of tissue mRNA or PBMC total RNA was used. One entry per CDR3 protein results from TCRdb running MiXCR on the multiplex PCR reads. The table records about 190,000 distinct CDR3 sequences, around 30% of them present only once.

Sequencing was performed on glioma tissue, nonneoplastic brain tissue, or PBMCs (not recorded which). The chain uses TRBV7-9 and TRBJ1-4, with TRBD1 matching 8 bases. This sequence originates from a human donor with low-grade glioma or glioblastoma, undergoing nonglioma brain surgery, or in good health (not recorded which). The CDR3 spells CASSLAQGENEKLFF. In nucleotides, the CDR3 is TGTGCCAGCAGCTTAGCACAGGGGGAAAATGAAAAACTGTTTTTT.